Described below is a single T cell receptor beta chain sequence and its context. What it binds is not known. The data originate from a study of CD8 T cells in Susac syndrome. Turning to the study itself: Eight or nine of the sequenced Susac syndrome patients were in remission, and five or six had active disease. Regarding the study as a whole: CD4+ T cell repertoires in Susac syndrome exhibited no evidence of clonal expansion.

In contrast to the negatively isolated CD8+ and CD4+ T cells, TEMRA cells were FACS-enriched. The RNA input was 0.5 to 1 ug, and it was reverse transcribed with random hexamers. A multiplex approach, immunoSEQ multiplex PCR, amplified TCR beta CDR3 across 54 Vbeta and 13 Jbeta. In TCRdb, the immunoSEQ multiplex PCR reads were re-called with MiXCR into one record per CDR3 protein. Seen here are 120,000 or so distinct CDR3 sequences, under 96% observed once, and the top ten hold 0.13% to 0.15%. Material: CD4+ T cells from PBMCs. The source of this sequence is a human donor with Susac syndrome.

This chain's CDR3 is CASSADRVLLPDTQYF. The CDR3 DNA reads TGTGCCAGCAGCGCCGACAGGGTTCTCCTCCCAGATACGCAGTATTTT. The chain carries TRBV13 and TRBJ2-3; 7 bases are a match to TRBD1. V was pared by 5 bases and J by 4 bases, with 12 bases of the junction left unmatched. Germline V CDR1 and CDR2: PRHDT, FYEKMQ (reference sequence). The CDR3 loop spans 16 amino acids.